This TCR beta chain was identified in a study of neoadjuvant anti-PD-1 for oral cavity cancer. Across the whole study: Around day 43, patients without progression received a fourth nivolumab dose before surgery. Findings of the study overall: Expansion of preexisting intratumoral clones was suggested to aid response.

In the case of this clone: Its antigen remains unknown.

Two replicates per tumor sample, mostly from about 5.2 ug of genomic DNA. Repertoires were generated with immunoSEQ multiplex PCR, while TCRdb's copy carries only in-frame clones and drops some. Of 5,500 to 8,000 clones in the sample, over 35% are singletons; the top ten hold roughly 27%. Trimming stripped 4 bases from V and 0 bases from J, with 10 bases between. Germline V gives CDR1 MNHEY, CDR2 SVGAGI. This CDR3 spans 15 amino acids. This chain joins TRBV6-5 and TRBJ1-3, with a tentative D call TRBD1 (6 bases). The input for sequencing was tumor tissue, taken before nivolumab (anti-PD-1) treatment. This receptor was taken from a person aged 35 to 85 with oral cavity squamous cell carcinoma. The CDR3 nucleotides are TGTGCCAGCAGTTGGGACATATTCTCTGGAAACACCATATATTTT. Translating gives CASSWDIFSGNTIYF.